Listed below are T cell receptor beta chains from one sample, sequenced in a study of blood T cell repertoires in COVID-19. The repertoire was sequenced with immunoSEQ multiplex PCR; TCRdb's copy has only in-frame clones and lacks some. The repertoire holds approximately 390,000 clones, with 80% to 90% as singletons. The sequenced material came from PBMCs or T cells enriched from blood (not recorded which). These receptors were obtained from a woman aged 45 to 65 who had recovered from COVID-19. Each CDR3 is given with its conserved first and last residue. A D gene is named only where the DNA matches it firmly. The size field is filled for only some rows; it gives once, few, many or a size class.

>TRBJ2-3|NA|TRBD2|TRBV6-4
TGTGCCAGCAGTCGGTTTGGCGGCGGGGGAGGGACAGATACGCAGTATTTT
CASSRFGGGGGTDTQYF
>TRBJ2-2|NA|NA|TRBV7-3
TGTGCCAGCAGCCGATTACGTAGGGACAAGAACACCGGGGAGCTGTTTTTT
CASSRLRRDKNTGELFF
>TRBJ1-3|NA|TRBD1|TRBV18
TGTGCCAGCTCACAAGGACAGGACGGGCACACCATATATTTT
CASSQGQDGHTIYF
>TRBJ2-3|NA|TRBD2|TRBV19
TGTGCCAGTAGTAGCTCTAGCGGGGGGTGGACGCAGTATTTT
CASSSSSGGWTQYF
>TRBJ1-1|NA|NA|TRBV19
TGTGCCAGTACCCGGGAAGTTAACACTGAAGCTTTCTTT
CASTREVNTEAFF
>TRBJ2-7|NA|NA|TRBV19
TGTGCCAGTAGTACCGTGGGGGGACAGCGGCCCTACGAGCAGTACTTC
CASSTVGGQRPYEQYF
>TRBJ1-1|NA|TRBD1|TRBV3-1/TRBV3-2
TGTGCCAGCAGCCAAGACTGGGACAGGACAAGTGAAGCTTTCTTT
CASSQDWDRTSEAFF
>TRBJ1-4|NA|NA|TRBV5-6
TGTGCCAGCAGCTTTTTAAATGTGGAAAAACTGTTTTTT
CASSFLNVEKLFF
>TRBJ1-1|NA|NA|TRBV7-9
TGTGCCAGCAGCCCGAGACAGTCTCCCCGAGAAGACACTGAAGCTTTCTTT
CASSPRQSPREDTEAFF
>TRBJ2-1|NA|TRBD2|TRBV4-1
TGCGCCAGCAGCCAGGCGGTAGCGGGGGCGTCATACAATGAGCAGTTCTTC
CASSQAVAGASYNEQFF
>TRBJ2-3|NA|NA|TRBV9
TGTGCCAGCAGCGTGGGGCGGGGAGGCACAGATACGCAGTATTTT
CASSVGRGGTDTQYF
>TRBJ1-2|NA|TRBD1|TRBV5-1
TGCGCCAGCAGCTCGACCCCAGACAGGGGGCTTGGGGGCTACACCTTC
CASSSTPDRGLGGYTF
>TRBJ2-2|NA|NA|TRBV6-2/TRBV6-3
TGTGCCAGCAGCTCCCCAGGACTTACCACCGGGGAGCTGTTTTTT
CASSSPGLTTGELFF
>TRBJ1-2|NA|NA|TRBV18
TGTGCCAGCTCACCGAGTAACTATGGCTACACCTTC
CASSPSNYGYTF
>TRBJ1-4|NA|NA|TRBV7-2
TGTGCCAGCAGCTCTCAGGGTACAACTAATGAAAAACTGTTTTTT
CASSSQGTTNEKLFF
>TRBJ1-3|NA|TRBD1|TRBV7-2
TGTGCCAGCAGCTCCCTAAGGGGGCTCGGAAACACCATATATTTT
CASSSLRGLGNTIYF
>TRBJ2-3|NA|NA|TRBV7-2
TGTGCCAGCAGCACCGACTGGATGAGTACCGATACGCAGTATTTT
CASSTDWMSTDTQYF
>TRBJ2-5|NA|NA|TRBV6-5
TGTGCCAGCAGCGCACCGAGCGGAACCGGGGAGACCCAGTACTTC
CASSAPSGTGETQYF
>TRBJ1-2|NA|NA|TRBV5-1
TGCGCCAGCAGCCCCAGAGGGAGAGCTAACTATGGCTACACCTTC
CASSPRGRANYGYTF
>TRBJ1-1|NA|TRBD1|TRBV19
TGTGCCAGTCTTCCCTGGGACAGCCTGAACACTGAAGCTTTCTTT
CASLPWDSLNTEAFF
>TRBJ2-7|NA|NA|TRBV6-5
TGTGCCAGCAGTCCCGGGACTGCTGGTACTGGGCAGTACTTC
CASSPGTAGTGQYF
>TRBJ2-5|NA|TRBD1|TRBV29-1
TGCAGCGTCAGCCTCGGGACAGACCAAGAGACCCAGTACTTC
CSVSLGTDQETQYF
>TRBJ1-4|NA|NA|TRBV19
TGTGCCAGTAGATTGGACAACCGGTATAATGAAAAACTGTTTTTT
CASRLDNRYNEKLFF
>TRBJ1-2|NA|NA|TRBV5-1
TGCGCCAGCAGCTTGGGGGACACCAGGCCCTATGGCTACACCTTC
CASSLGDTRPYGYTF
>TRBJ2-4|NA|NA|TRBV2
TGTGCCAGCAGTGAGCGGGGGCGCAAAAACATTCAGTACTTC
CASSERGRKNIQYF
>TRBJ2-7|NA|NA|TRBV6-1
TGTGCCAGCAGTGAAACGCTCCCCTTGGTCGGACAAGAGTACTTC
CASSETLPLVGQEYF
>TRBJ1-5|NA|TRBD1|TRBV15
TGTGCCACCAGCAGGACGACAGGGAACGGGCAGCCCCAGCATTTT
CATSRTTGNGQPQHF
>TRBJ1-1|NA|NA|TRBV4-2
TGTGCCAGCAGCCAAGATCTTAACAGGGTAAACACTGAAGCTTTCTTT
CASSQDLNRVNTEAFF
>TRBJ2-7|once|NA|TRBV5-3
TGTGCCAGAAGCTTGTCGTTGGGGGCGACCTCCTACGAGCAGTACTTC
CARSLSLGATSYEQYF
>TRBJ1-4|NA|TRBD1|TRBV7-9
TGTGCCAGCAGCCCCGGGACAGGAGAAAAACTGTTTTTT
CASSPGTGEKLFF
>TRBJ1-1|NA|TRBD1|TRBV24-1
TGTGCCACCAGTGATAAGACAGGGAGGCACACTGAAGCTTTCTTT
CATSDKTGRHTEAFF
>TRBJ1-1|NA|TRBD1|TRBV6-5
TGTGCCAGCAGTTACACTTGGGACAGAAAGAACACTGAAGCTTTCTTT
CASSYTWDRKNTEAFF
>TRBJ1-3|NA|NA|TRBV9
TGTGCCAGCAGCGTAGATCCCGCGGGAAGTTCTGGAAACACCATATATTTT
CASSVDPAGSSGNTIYF
>TRBJ2-1|few|TRBD2|TRBV4-1
TGCGCCAGCAGCCAAGAATCGAGACTAGCATTATACAATGAGCAGTTCTTC
CASSQESRLALYNEQFF
>TRBJ1-3|NA|NA|TRBV13
TGTGCCAGTGCACTAAATGAAAAATATGGAAACACCATATATTTT
CASALNEKYGNTIYF
>TRBJ1-6|NA|NA|TRBV7-9
TGTGCCAGCAGCTTAGTCCGAGGCAATTCACCCCTCCACTTT
CASSLVRGNSPLHF
>TRBJ2-7|NA|NA|TRBV5-1
TGCGCCAGCAGCTTGGTACATAAGATAGGGAGAGACGTCTACGAGCAGTACTTC
CASSLVHKIGRDVYEQYF
>TRBJ1-1|once|NA|TRBV2
TGTGCCAGCAGTGGCCCCAGGGGCCAGCATAGAGAGGCGAACACTGAAGCTTTCTTT
CASSGPRGQHREANTEAFF
>TRBJ1-5|NA|NA|TRBV18
TGTGCCAGCTCATCCCGGGAGGGCAATCAGCCCCAGCATTTT
CASSSREGNQPQHF
>TRBJ1-5|NA|NA|TRBV7-2
TGTGCCAGCAGCTTAAATGGGGTAGGAGGTCCCCAGCATTTT
CASSLNGVGGPQHF
>TRBJ1-6|NA|NA|TRBV5-6
TGTGCCAGCAGCTTGGGTCAGGTACTGGGTTCACCCCTCCACTTT
CASSLGQVLGSPLHF
>TRBJ1-1|few|TRBD1|TRBV14
TGTGCCAGCAGCCCCCGGACAGGGAGGACTGAAGCTTTCTTT
CASSPRTGRTEAFF
>TRBJ1-1|NA|TRBD1|TRBV9
TGTGCCAGCAGCGTTACAGGGGAAGGGTACACTGAAGCTTTCTTT
CASSVTGEGYTEAFF
>TRBJ1-2|once|TRBD1|TRBV14
TGTGCCAGCAGCCAAACAGGGGGCTTATCTAACTATGGCTACACCTTC
CASSQTGGLSNYGYTF
>TRBJ1-4|NA|NA|TRBV28
TGTGCCAGCAGCACGGGGTCCAATGAAAAACTGTTTTTT
CASSTGSNEKLFF
>TRBJ1-1|NA|NA|TRBV19
TGTGCCAGTAGTGGGCGGGGGCGCGTACCTGAAGCTTTCTTT
CASSGRGRVPEAFF
>TRBJ1-5|NA|TRBD1|TRBV2
TGTGCCAGCACCCGAGACAGGGGGCCTCAGCCCCAGCATTTT
CASTRDRGPQPQHF
>TRBJ2-1|NA|TRBD2|TRBV5-4
TGTGCCAGCAGCTTGAGCGGGGGCATACTCGGGAATGAGCAGTTCTTC
CASSLSGGILGNEQFF
>TRBJ1-6|NA|NA|TRBV11-3
TGTGCCAGCACCCTGGACCCAGGGGATTCACCCCTCCACTTT
CASTLDPGDSPLHF
>TRBJ2-1|NA|TRBD2|TRBV3-1/TRBV3-2
TGTGCCAGCAGTCAAAGGTCTAGCGGGGGGGTGAATGAGCAGTTCTTC
CASSQRSSGGVNEQFF
>TRBJ1-2|NA|NA|TRBV19
TGTGCCAGTAGACCCCAACCGGGACGGGACATCTATGGCTACACCTTC
CASRPQPGRDIYGYTF
>TRBJ1-2|few|NA|TRBV24-1
TGTGCCACCAGTGATGATGCAGTGAACTATGGCTACACCTTC
CATSDDAVNYGYTF
>TRBJ1-1|NA|NA|TRBV10-3
TGTGCCATCAGTGGGGGGCTGAAGGTTAAGAACACTGAAGCTTTCTTT
CAISGGLKVKNTEAFF
>TRBJ1-2|NA|TRBD1|TRBV6-5
TGTGCCAGCAGAACTCAGGGGGAGGAAGGCTACACCTTC
CASRTQGEEGYTF
>TRBJ1-1|NA|NA|TRBV6-5
TGTGCCAGCAGTCAGAGCGCTGAAGCTTTCTTT
CASSQSAEAFF
>TRBJ1-6|NA|TRBD1|TRBV2
TGTGCCAGCAGTGTACAGGGGGCCCCTTCACCCCTCCACTTT
CASSVQGAPSPLHF
>TRBJ1-1|NA|NA|TRBV13
TGTGCCAGCAGACCCCTAACAGAGAACACTGAAGCTTTCTTT
CASRPLTENTEAFF